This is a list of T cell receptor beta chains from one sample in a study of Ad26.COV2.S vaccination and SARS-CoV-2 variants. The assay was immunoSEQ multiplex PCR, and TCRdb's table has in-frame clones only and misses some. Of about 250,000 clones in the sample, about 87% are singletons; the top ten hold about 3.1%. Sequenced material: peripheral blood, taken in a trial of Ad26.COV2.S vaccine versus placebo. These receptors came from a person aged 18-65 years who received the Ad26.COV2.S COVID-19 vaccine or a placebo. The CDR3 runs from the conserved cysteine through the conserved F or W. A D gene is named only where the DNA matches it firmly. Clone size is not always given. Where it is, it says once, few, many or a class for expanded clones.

CDR3aa: CASSDDRVGSYEQYF; CDR3nt: TGTGCCAGCAGTGACGACAGGGTAGGGTCCTACGAGCAGTACTTC; v_gene: TRBV25-1; j_gene: TRBJ2-7; abundance: .; d_gene: TRBD1; len: 15
CDR3aa: CASSVGTEAFF; CDR3nt: TGTGCCAGTAGCGTGGGAACTGAAGCTTTCTTT; v_gene: TRBV19; j_gene: TRBJ1-1; abundance: .; d_gene: .; len: 11
CDR3aa: CASSGAGRNQPQHF; CDR3nt: TGTGCCAGCAGCGGTGCAGGGCGCAATCAGCCCCAGCATTTT; v_gene: TRBV25-1; j_gene: TRBJ1-5; abundance: few; d_gene: .; len: 14
CDR3aa: CASNSGTSGSNTGELFF; CDR3nt: TGTGCCAGCAACTCGGGGACTAGCGGGAGCAATACCGGGGAGCTGTTTTTT; v_gene: TRBV5-4; j_gene: TRBJ2-2; abundance: .; d_gene: TRBD2; len: 17
CDR3aa: CSASDRQGYTF; CDR3nt: TGCAGTGCTTCCGACAGGCAAGGCTACACCTTC; v_gene: TRBV20-1; j_gene: TRBJ1-2; abundance: .; d_gene: .; len: 11
CDR3aa: CASSLDGGNTGELFF; CDR3nt: TGCGCCAGCAGCTTGGATGGGGGTAACACCGGGGAGCTGTTTTTT; v_gene: TRBV5-1; j_gene: TRBJ2-2; abundance: once; d_gene: .; len: 15
CDR3aa: CASSLTPRGGETQYF; CDR3nt: TGTGCCAGCAGCTTAACCCCTCGAGGGGGGGAGACCCAGTACTTC; v_gene: TRBV7-9; j_gene: TRBJ2-5; abundance: .; d_gene: .; len: 15
CDR3aa: CASSYRKYTEAFF; CDR3nt: TGTGCCAGCAGTTACCGGAAATACACTGAAGCTTTCTTT; v_gene: TRBV27; j_gene: TRBJ1-1; abundance: .; d_gene: .; len: 13
CDR3aa: CASSQVGGQGARSYTF; CDR3nt: TGCGCCAGCAGCCAAGTCGGAGGGCAGGGGGCGAGGAGCTACACCTTC; v_gene: TRBV4-3; j_gene: TRBJ1-2; abundance: .; d_gene: TRBD1; len: 16
CDR3aa: CASSLAGVRAQETQYF; CDR3nt: TGCGCCAGCAGCTTGGCTGGGGTGAGGGCCCAAGAGACCCAGTACTTC; v_gene: TRBV5-1; j_gene: TRBJ2-5; abundance: .; d_gene: .; len: 16
CDR3aa: CATSRFRLGDEQYF; CDR3nt: TGTGCCACCAGCAGGTTTAGACTAGGCGACGAGCAGTACTTC; v_gene: TRBV15; j_gene: TRBJ2-7; abundance: .; d_gene: .; len: 14
CDR3aa: CASSPLKRSTNEKLFF; CDR3nt: TGCGCCAGCAGCCCTTTAAAACGCTCGACTAATGAAAAACTGTTTTTT; v_gene: TRBV5-1; j_gene: TRBJ1-4; abundance: .; d_gene: .; len: 16
CDR3aa: CASSRGQGAQTYGYTF; CDR3nt: TGTGCCAGCAGCCGGGGACAGGGGGCGCAAACCTATGGCTACACCTTC; v_gene: TRBV5-8; j_gene: TRBJ1-2; abundance: .; d_gene: TRBD1; len: 16
CDR3aa: CASSPLRGSGPNTEAFF; CDR3nt: TGTGCCAGCTCACCACTCCGGGGCAGTGGGCCGAACACTGAAGCTTTCTTT; v_gene: TRBV18; j_gene: TRBJ1-1; abundance: .; d_gene: .; len: 17
CDR3aa: CASSLVGGKQETQYF; CDR3nt: TGTGCCAGCAGCTTAGTAGGGGGGAAACAAGAGACCCAGTACTTC; v_gene: TRBV11-1; j_gene: TRBJ2-5; abundance: .; d_gene: .; len: 15
CDR3aa: CASSLGQGSNEKLFF; CDR3nt: TGCGCCAGCAGCTTGGGGCAGGGATCTAATGAAAAACTGTTTTTT; v_gene: TRBV5-1; j_gene: TRBJ1-4; abundance: .; d_gene: .; len: 15
CDR3aa: CASSPRSHEQYF; CDR3nt: TGTGCCAGTAGTCCTCGAAGCCACGAGCAGTACTTC; v_gene: TRBV19; j_gene: TRBJ2-7; abundance: .; d_gene: .; len: 12
CDR3aa: CASSYPGPSYEQYF; CDR3nt: TGTGCCAGCAGTTACCCAGGGCCCTCCTACGAGCAGTACTTC; v_gene: TRBV6-6; j_gene: TRBJ2-7; abundance: .; d_gene: .; len: 14
CDR3aa: CASSPQGQRGTDTQYF; CDR3nt: TGTGCCAGCAGCCCCCAGGGGCAACGAGGCACAGATACGCAGTATTTT; v_gene: TRBV7-2; j_gene: TRBJ2-3; abundance: .; d_gene: .; len: 16
CDR3aa: CASSVELGQGYNEQFF; CDR3nt: TGTGCCAGCAGCGTAGAGTTGGGACAGGGCTACAATGAGCAGTTCTTC; v_gene: TRBV9; j_gene: TRBJ2-1; abundance: once; d_gene: TRBD1; len: 16
CDR3aa: CATSRDRQSGYTF; CDR3nt: TGTGCCACCAGCAGGGACCGTCAATCTGGCTACACCTTC; v_gene: TRBV15; j_gene: TRBJ1-2; abundance: .; d_gene: .; len: 13
CDR3aa: CASSITWYGYTF; CDR3nt: TGTGCCAGTAGTATCACGTGGTATGGCTACACCTTC; v_gene: TRBV19; j_gene: TRBJ1-2; abundance: .; d_gene: .; len: 12
CDR3aa: CSVWAGQGAYGYTF; CDR3nt: TGCAGCGTCTGGGCGGGACAGGGGGCCTATGGCTACACCTTC; v_gene: TRBV29-1; j_gene: TRBJ1-2; abundance: .; d_gene: TRBD1; len: 14
CDR3aa: CASSEGQGNQPQHF; CDR3nt: TGCGCCAGCAGCGAGGGACAGGGGAATCAGCCTCAGCATTTT; v_gene: TRBV5-1; j_gene: TRBJ1-5; abundance: .; d_gene: TRBD1; len: 14
CDR3aa: CASSIRTLSNSPLHF; CDR3nt: TGTGCCAGTAGTATCCGGACACTTTCGAATTCACCCCTCCACTTT; v_gene: TRBV19; j_gene: TRBJ1-6; abundance: .; d_gene: .; len: 15
CDR3aa: CASSRTELNSYEQYF; CDR3nt: TGCGCCAGCAGCCGCACCGAACTCAACTCCTACGAGCAGTACTTC; v_gene: TRBV4-1; j_gene: TRBJ2-7; abundance: .; d_gene: .; len: 15
CDR3aa: CASSYLVPGQGISYEQYF; CDR3nt: TGTGCCAGCAGCTACCTTGTACCGGGACAGGGGATCTCCTACGAGCAGTACTTC; v_gene: TRBV7-9; j_gene: TRBJ2-7; abundance: few; d_gene: TRBD1; len: 18
CDR3aa: CSVESDRERYSNQPQHF; CDR3nt: TGCAGCGTTGAATCCGACCGTGAACGATATAGCAATCAGCCCCAGCATTTT; v_gene: TRBV29-1; j_gene: TRBJ1-5; abundance: .; d_gene: .; len: 17
CDR3aa: CASSSWTSSQETQYF; CDR3nt: TGTGCCAGCAGCTCTTGGACTAGCAGTCAAGAGACCCAGTACTTC; v_gene: TRBV7-2; j_gene: TRBJ2-5; abundance: .; d_gene: TRBD2; len: 15
CDR3aa: CASSPRQGSTGELFF; CDR3nt: TGTGCCAGCTCACCACGACAGGGGAGCACCGGGGAGCTGTTTTTT; v_gene: TRBV18; j_gene: TRBJ2-2; abundance: few; d_gene: TRBD1; len: 15
CDR3aa: CASSLPLAGSEQFF; CDR3nt: TGTGCCAGCAGCCTCCCCCTAGCGGGATCTGAGCAGTTCTTC; v_gene: TRBV5-4; j_gene: TRBJ2-1; abundance: .; d_gene: TRBD2; len: 14
CDR3aa: CASSPPSGPGELFF; CDR3nt: TGTGCCAGCTCACCACCGTCGGGGCCCGGGGAGCTGTTTTTT; v_gene: TRBV18; j_gene: TRBJ2-2; abundance: .; d_gene: .; len: 14
CDR3aa: CSAGQDFGYTF; CDR3nt: TGCAGCGCGGGACAGGATTTTGGCTACACCTTC; v_gene: TRBV29-1; j_gene: TRBJ1-2; abundance: .; d_gene: TRBD1; len: 11
CDR3aa: CAWTGVYNSPLHF; CDR3nt: TGTGCCTGGACAGGGGTTTATAATTCACCCCTCCACTTT; v_gene: TRBV30; j_gene: TRBJ1-6; abundance: .; d_gene: .; len: 13
CDR3aa: CASSEGTVGKETQYF; CDR3nt: TGCGCCAGCAGTGAGGGGACCGTAGGTAAAGAGACCCAGTACTTC; v_gene: TRBV10-1; j_gene: TRBJ2-5; abundance: once; d_gene: .; len: 15
CDR3aa: CASSSTGQGNEQYF; CDR3nt: TGCGCCAGCAGCTCGACGGGACAGGGGAACGAGCAGTACTTC; v_gene: TRBV5-1; j_gene: TRBJ2-7; abundance: .; d_gene: TRBD1; len: 14
CDR3aa: CASSLASREQTGELFF; CDR3nt: TGTGCCAGCAGCTTGGCCTCGCGGGAGCAAACCGGGGAGCTGTTTTTT; v_gene: TRBV5-4; j_gene: TRBJ2-2; abundance: .; d_gene: TRBD2; len: 16
CDR3aa: CASSPLQGTSGANVLTF; CDR3nt: TGTGCCAGTAGTCCCCTCCAGGGAACCTCTGGGGCCAACGTCCTGACTTTC; v_gene: TRBV19; j_gene: TRBJ2-6; abundance: once; d_gene: .; len: 17
CDR3aa: CASIPDGVNTGELFF; CDR3nt: TGTGCCAGCATCCCGGACGGAGTGAACACCGGGGAGCTGTTTTTT; v_gene: TRBV5-4; j_gene: TRBJ2-2; abundance: .; d_gene: .; len: 15